A single sample gave rise to the 18 T cell receptor beta chains below, sequenced in a study of T cell responses to AZD1222 COVID-19 vaccine. Assay used: immunoSEQ multiplex PCR; TCRdb lists only in-frame clones, some missing. Counted here are more than 250,000 clones, 85% to 95% occurring once; the ten biggest clones make up roughly 0.51%. The sample in question was peripheral blood, obtained on day 0 of AZD1222 vaccination. Source of these receptors: an adult in good health.

The CDR3 loop is CASSVGPEGEKLFF. As DNA, the CDR3 is TGCGCCAGCAGCGTGGGCCCGGAGGGGGAAAAACTGTTTTTT. The chain employs TRBV5-1 and TRBJ1-4; D perhaps matches TRBD1 (5 bases). V shed 4 bases and J shed 8 bases, with 15 bases lying between them. The CDR3 loop spans 14 amino acids. Germline CDR1 and CDR2: SGHRS and YFSETQ.

The chain recombines TRBV27 with TRBJ1-1, with D perhaps TRBD1 (5 bases). The length of the CDR3 is 12 residues. CDR1 and CDR2 from the germline V gene are MNHEY and SMNVEV (reference sequence). Trimming removed 6 bases from V and 7 bases from J, with 12 bases in between. CDR3 nucleotide sequence: TGTGCCAGCAGACGGGGGGAGTATGAAGCTTTCTTT. It yields the protein CASRRGEYEAFF.

This clone has only one observation. The chain carries TRBV11-3 and TRBJ2-7; TRBD1 might be the D (6 bases). The V end was cut by 0 bases, the J end by 4 bases, with 16 bases between. The CDR3 contains 16 residues. CDR1 SGHNT and CDR2 YENEEA come from the germline V gene. The CDR3 sequence is CASSLDPAGVGYEQYF. Here the CDR3 DNA reads TGTGCCAGCAGCTTAGACCCCGCAGGGGTCGGGTACGAGCAGTACTTC.

This clone was recorded a few times. The rearrangement links TRBV10-3 to TRBJ1-2; 7 nucleotides line up with TRBD1. Germline V lookup: CDR1 ENHRY, CDR2 SYGVKD. The trim removed 2 bases at V and 8 bases at J, leaving 5 bases unmatched. The CDR3 has 13 amino acids. Here the CDR3 reads CAISERDSLGYTF. DNA of the CDR3: TGTGCCATCAGTGAGCGGGACAGCTTGGGCTACACCTTC.

The chain couples TRBV30 to TRBJ1-1; D is ambiguous. This CDR3 has 13 residues. With 2 bases removed from V and 2 bases from J, the gap between germline ends came to 9 bases. CDR1 is GTSNPN, CDR2 SVGIG, per germline (reference sequence). CDR3 in DNA: TGTGCCTGGAGTTTGGGTTTAAACACTGAAGCTTTCTTT. Translating gives CAWSLGLNTEAFF.

The chain recombines TRBV28 with TRBJ1-4; maybe TRBD1 (6 bases). Germline V gene data show CDR1 as MDHEN and CDR2 as SYDVKM. The CDR3 covers 16 residues. V was trimmed by 3 bases and J by 4 bases, leaving 15 bases between them. In DNA form, the CDR3 reads TGTGCCAGCAGTTTGCACCCAGGGGACATTAATGAAAAACTGTTTTTT. Encoded protein: CASSLHPGDINEKLFF.

Points on this clone: The same CDR3 can be traced to other DNA sequences in this sample. This sequence joins TRBV18 and TRBJ1-1, with unresolved D. Trimming pared 3 bases from V and 0 bases from J, leaving 5 bases between. CDR3 length: 13 residues. CDR1 and CDR2 (germline): KGHSH, LQKENI. The CDR3 here is CASSPPMNTEAFF. In nucleotides, the CDR3 is TGTGCCAGCTCACCGCCCATGAACACTGAAGCTTTCTTT.

This rearrangement joins TRBV5-1 to TRBJ2-2, with 8 bases matching TRBD1. The CDR3 is 15 amino acids. Per the germline V gene, CDR1 is SGHRS and CDR2 is YFSETQ. V was pared by 4 bases and J by 2 bases, with 4 bases of the junction left unmatched. This CDR3 reads CASSRGQGNTGELFF. The CDR3 region has the DNA TGCGCCAGCAGCAGAGGACAGGGCAACACCGGGGAGCTGTTTTTT.

The chain carries TRBV5-1 and TRBJ2-7; TRBD1 might be the D (5 bases). Germline V gene sequence: CDR1 SGHRS, CDR2 YFSETQ. This CDR3 contains 14 residues. With 1 base removed from V and 0 bases from J, the gap between germline ends came to 8 bases. CDR3 DNA: TGCGCCAGCAGCTTGTCGACAGACTCCTACGAGCAGTACTTC. Its translation: CASSLSTDSYEQYF.

V usage is TRBV28 and J usage is TRBJ1-2; tentative D call: TRBD1 (6 bases). Deletions cut 3 bases from V and 2 bases from J, with 10 bases between. Looked up from germline, CDR1 is MDHEN and CDR2 is SYDVKM. CDR3 length equals 14 residues. CDR3 nucleotides: TGTGCCAGCAGTTTTCAGGGGTCAAACTATGGCTACACCTTC. It specifies CASSFQGSNYGYTF.

This clone occurred once. V and J are TRBV19 and TRBJ2-7, with D possibly matching TRBD2 (5 bases). Trimming took off 1 base at V and 3 bases at J, with 22 bases between the two ends. Germline loops: CDR1 LNHDA, CDR2 SQIVND (reference sequence). This CDR3 is 18 amino acids long. CDR3 in DNA: TGTGCCAGTAGTATAGGCCCTTTCAGCGGTCGAGGGCTCTACGAGCAGTACTTC. Translating it yields CASSIGPFSGRGLYEQYF.

The chain's CDR3 is CASSTRSPLHF. CDR3 nucleotides: TGTGCCAGCAGTACGCGTTCACCCCTCCACTTT. The chain links TRBV2 to TRBJ1-6; D ambiguous. Deletions cut 5 bases from V and 9 bases from J, with 5 bases between. Germline V gives CDR1 SNHLY, CDR2 FYNNEI. This CDR3 contains 11 residues.

The rearrangement uses TRBV5-1 and TRBJ2-1, with D perhaps TRBD2 (6 bases). The CDR3 extends over 14 amino acids. Germline CDR1 SGHRS, CDR2 YFSETQ. The V end lost 2 bases, the J end lost 6 bases, and 12 bases lay between the germline ends. This CDR3 is CASSFGRLVNEQFF. CDR3 coding DNA: TGCGCCAGCAGCTTCGGTCGACTAGTCAATGAGCAGTTCTTC.

V usage is TRBV28 and J usage is TRBJ1-1; D might be TRBD1 (5 bases). This CDR3 comprises 13 residues. Germline CDR1 is MDHEN and CDR2 is SYDVKM. V dropped 8 bases and J dropped 5 bases, with 15 bases sitting between them. CDR3 protein: CASGPPEGTEAFF. The DNA for the CDR3 is TGTGCCAGCGGTCCACCGGAGGGGACTGAAGCTTTCTTT.

The rearrangement uses TRBV7-6 and TRBJ2-1; 7 nucleotides align to TRBD2. Germline-derived CDR1 and CDR2 are SGHVS and FNYEAQ. The V and J ends lost 0 bases and 6 bases, in that order; junction bases with no gene match: 11. The CDR3 contains 17 residues. This CDR3 is CASSLAASGLLFNEQFF. CDR3 nucleotide sequence: TGTGCCAGCAGCTTAGCGGCTAGCGGCCTCCTTTTCAATGAGCAGTTCTTC.

The V gene is TRBV19, the J gene TRBJ2-4; TRBD2 might be the D (5 bases). Germline V gene lookup returns CDR1 LNHDA and CDR2 SQIVND (reference sequence). CDR3 length: 14 residues. Trimming cost V 10 bases and J 7 bases, with 20 bases left between them. The CDR3 DNA sequence: TGTGCCACCCTCGAGACGCGGACGGGGAACATTCAGTACTTC. It specifies CATLETRTGNIQYF.

The chain is built from TRBV7-9 and TRBJ2-7; 10 bases match TRBD2. The CDR3 has 16 amino acids. The J segment lost 5 bases and the V segment lost 3 bases, leaving 10 bases of the junction unmatched. Looked up from germline, CDR1 is SEHNR and CDR2 is FQNEAQ (reference sequence). The CDR3: CASSFLAGASSNEQYF. The CDR3 DNA reads as TGTGCCAGCAGCTTCCTAGCGGGGGCCTCCTCGAACGAGCAGTACTTC. Using reference TRBV7-9 and TRBJ2-7 for the parts outside the CDR3, the full variable domain is DTGVSQNPRHKITKRGQNVTFRCDPISEHNRLYWYRQTLGQGPEFLTYFQNEAQLEKSRLLSDRFSAERPKGSFSTLEIQRTEQGDSAMYLCASSFLAGASSNEQYFGPGTRLTVT.

The genes are TRBV19 and TRBJ2-7; 7 bases match TRBD2. V lost 5 bases, J lost 6 bases, and 19 bases stayed unmatched. The CDR3 covers 17 residues. The V gene's germline CDR1 is LNHDA and CDR2 SQIVND (reference sequence). CDR3 amino acids: CASSALLRRTSVSEQYF. The CDR3 bases are TGTGCCAGTAGTGCACTGCTCAGAAGGACTAGTGTTTCCGAGCAGTACTTC.